This passage covers 21 T cell receptor beta chains from one sample sequenced in a study of T cells in tumors after PD-1 blockade. The method was immunoSEQ multiplex PCR; TCRdb's version includes in-frame clones alone and lacks a portion of them. This table has 30,000 to 40,000 clones, about three quarters appearing once. This sample comprised PBMCs, obtained before anti-PD-1 treatment. The source of these receptors is a human donor with basal cell carcinoma.

V gene TRBV11-3 combines with J gene TRBJ2-2; 13 bases are shared with TRBD2. V shed 2 bases, J shed 3 bases, and the junction held 6 bases outside the gene matches. Germline CDR1 reads SGHNT; CDR2 reads YENEEA. The CDR3 covers 18 residues. The CDR3 protein is CASSLLEGLAGDTGELFF. The CDR3 DNA reads as TGTGCCAGCAGCTTACTTGAAGGACTAGCGGGAGACACCGGGGAGCTGTTTTTT.

The rearrangement links TRBV28 to TRBJ2-7; 12 bases agree with TRBD2. CDR1 is MDHEN, CDR2 SYDVKM, per germline. This CDR3 spans 14 amino acids. With 6 bases clipped from V and 2 bases from J, the junction kept 2 bases outside the gene matches. CDR3 residues: CASSLAGGPYEQYF. Here the CDR3 DNA reads TGTGCCAGCAGCCTAGCGGGAGGGCCCTACGAGCAGTACTTC.

The J gene is TRBJ2-2, the V gene TRBV7-8; D is possibly TRBD1 (5 bases). V lost 5 bases to trimming and J lost 6 bases, with 13 bases between them. CDR3 size: 14 residues. Per the germline V gene, CDR1 is SGHVS and CDR2 is FQNEAQ. CDR3 in DNA: TGTGCCAGCAGCAGAGGAAGGGGCCCCGGGGAGCTGTTTTTT. Amino acid sequence: CASSRGRGPGELFF.

V gene TRBV7-9 combines with J gene TRBJ2-7; 9 nucleotides line up with TRBD1. CDR1 is SEHNR, CDR2 FQNEAQ, per germline (reference sequence). After removal of 5 bases from V and 2 bases from J, the junction contained 1 base not matched to a gene. CDR3 length: 13 residues. CDR3: CASSRDRAYEQYF. In DNA, the CDR3 is TGTGCCAGCAGCCGGGACAGGGCCTACGAGCAGTACTTC.

This CDR3 is CASSEYTGAEAFF. The CDR3 bases are TGTGCCAGCAGTGAATATACAGGGGCTGAAGCTTTCTTT. The V call is TRBV25-1, the J call TRBJ1-1; 7 bases map to TRBD1. Looked up from germline, CDR1 is MGHDK and CDR2 is SYGVNS. Losses at the gene ends were 0 bases for V and 6 bases for J; bases not matched to a gene: 1. The CDR3 length is 13 residues.

The rearrangement joins TRBV7-9 to TRBJ1-5, with D perhaps matching TRBD1 (5 bases). The CDR3 loop spans 16 amino acids. Germline-derived CDR1 and CDR2 are SEHNR and FQNEAQ (reference sequence). V was pared by 0 bases and J by 0 bases, with 9 bases between. This CDR3 reads CASSLAGTYSNQPQHF. The DNA of the CDR3 is TGTGCCAGCAGCTTAGCGGGGACCTATAGCAATCAGCCCCAGCATTTT.

This clone has a single count. The chain employs TRBV21-1 and TRBJ2-3; TRBD1 is the table's D call and was not checked against the DNA. TRBV21-1 constitutes a pseudogene. This CDR3 is 16 amino acids long. The CDR3 DNA reads TGTGCCAGCAGCATCCAAGCCGGGACAATTACAGATACGCAGTATTTT. It specifies CASSIQAGTITDTQYF.

A few counts support this clone. The gene calls are TRBV15 and TRBJ2-7; 11 nucleotides line up with TRBD1. V lost 4 bases and J lost 2; bases outside the gene matches: 7. The germline V gene encodes CDR1 LNHNV and CDR2 YYDKDF (reference sequence). The length of the CDR3 is 16 residues. The CDR3 protein is CATSTLAGQGAYEQYF. CDR3 DNA sequence: TGTGCCACCAGCACCCTAGCGGGACAGGGGGCCTACGAGCAGTACTTC. Full variable domain (missing parts from reference TRBV15 and TRBJ2-7): DAMVIQNPRYQVTQFGKPVTLSCSQTLNHNVMYWYQQKSSQAPKLLFHYYDKDFNNEADTPDNFQSRRPNTSFCFLDIRSPGLGDTAMYLCATSTLAGQGAYEQYFGPGTRLTVT.

The chain couples TRBV7-9 to TRBJ2-1, with 7 bases that match TRBD1. V lost 5 bases, J lost 4 bases, and 8 bases stayed unmatched. The CDR3 runs 15 residues. The V gene's germline CDR1 is SEHNR and CDR2 FQNEAQ (reference sequence). As DNA, the CDR3 is TGTGCCAGCAGCATACAGGGGTCCCGTTACAATGAGCAGTTCTTC. Translating gives CASSIQGSRYNEQFF. Full variable domain (missing parts from reference TRBV7-9 and TRBJ2-1): DTGVSQNPRHKITKRGQNVTFRCDPISEHNRLYWYRQTLGQGPEFLTYFQNEAQLEKSRLLSDRFSAERPKGSFSTLEIQRTEQGDSAMYLCASSIQGSRYNEQFFGPGTRLTVL.

This chain links TRBV5-1 with TRBJ2-3; TRBD2 matches 13 bases. CDR3 length: 18 amino acids. The J segment lost 2 bases and the V segment lost 3 bases, leaving 9 bases of the junction unmatched. From germline, CDR1 is SGHRS and CDR2 YFSETQ. CDR3 coding DNA: TGCGCCAGCAGCTCTACGACTAGCGGGGGGCTCGACACAGATACGCAGTATTTT. Translation gives CASSSTTSGGLDTDTQYF.

On this clone itself: Other nucleotide sequences from this sample produce the same CDR3. The chain carries TRBV7-2 and TRBJ2-7; TRBD2 might be the D (5 bases). CDR3 size: 15 residues. Per the germline V gene, CDR1 is SGHTA and CDR2 is FQGNSA. V was shortened by 9 bases and J by 4 bases, with 22 bases between the two germline ends. The CDR3 coding sequence is TGTGCCAGTACCCACGACGAGGGCCTCGGGTACGAGCAGTACTTC. This encodes CASTHDEGLGYEQYF.

The chain uses TRBV11-3 and TRBJ1-3; D is perhaps TRBD1 (6 bases). Trimming left V 4 bases short and J 0 bases short, with 13 bases between. CDR1 and CDR2 from the germline V gene are SGHNT and YENEEA. This CDR3 is built from 16 residues. The CDR3 sequence is CASSSQQGSSGNTIYF. For the CDR3, the DNA is TGTGCCAGCAGCTCTCAACAGGGCTCCTCTGGAAACACCATATATTTT.

This clone appeared once. The J gene is TRBJ2-7, the V gene TRBV2, with TRBD1 matching 8 bases. Germline trimming cut 6 bases from V and 5 bases from J; bases unmatched to any gene: 6. The CDR3 contains 13 residues. CDR1 and CDR2 (germline): SNHLY, FYNNEI. CDR3 nucleotides: TGTGCCAGCAGCCGACAGGGGAGGCACGAGCAGTACTTC. Its translation: CASSRQGRHEQYF.

The chain uses TRBV5-5 and TRBJ2-1; 14 bases match TRBD2. There are 19 residues in the CDR3. Germline values: CDR1 SGHKS, CDR2 YYEKEE (reference sequence). V lost 2 bases, J lost 2 bases, and 9 bases stayed unmatched. The CDR3 DNA is TGTGCCAGCAGCTTAAGGACTAGCGGGGGGCCGGATCCCTACAATGAGCAGTTCTTC. Translated, it gives CASSLRTSGGPDPYNEQFF. Full variable domain (missing parts from reference TRBV5-5 and TRBJ2-1): DAGVTQSPTHLIKTRGQQVTLRCSPISGHKSVSWYQQVLGQGPQFIFQYYEKEERGRGNFPDRFSARQFPNYSSELNVNALLLGDSALYLCASSLRTSGGPDPYNEQFFGPGTRLTVL.

This clone was found a few times. The chain couples TRBV5-1 to TRBJ1-6, with D possibly being TRBD1 (5 bases). The V end was cut by 2 bases, the J end by 3 bases, with 9 bases between. From germline, CDR1 is SGHRS and CDR2 YFSETQ. This CDR3 spans 15 amino acids. The CDR3 protein is CASSLATGYNSPLHF. The CDR3 DNA is TGCGCCAGCAGCTTAGCAACAGGCTATAATTCACCCCTCCACTTT.

This chain links TRBV6-5 with TRBJ1-1; D uncertain. V shed 0 bases and J shed 0 bases, with 8 bases lying between them. CDR1 and CDR2 from the germline V gene are MNHEY and SVGAGI. This CDR3 has 15 amino acids. The CDR3 DNA sequence: TGTGCCAGCAGTTACTCGGTCATACTGAACACTGAAGCTTTCTTT. Amino acids: CASSYSVILNTEAFF.

This clone came up once. The chain employs TRBV6-5 and TRBJ2-4, with D possibly matching TRBD1 (5 bases). CDR1 and CDR2 (germline): MNHEY, SVGAGI. This CDR3 has 15 amino acids. V was cut by 5 bases and J by 1 base, with 12 bases left in between. CDR3 sequence reads: CASSRGVSAKNIQYF. In DNA, the CDR3 is TGTGCCAGCAGTAGGGGCGTTTCGGCCAAAAACATTCAGTACTTC.

The chain is built from TRBV2 and TRBJ2-1, with D maybe TRBD2 (6 bases). V dropped 4 bases and J dropped 7 bases, with 14 bases sitting between them. Germline CDR1 reads SNHLY; CDR2 reads FYNNEI. This CDR3 has 14 residues. Here the CDR3 reads CASSVPGGSNEQFF. The DNA for the CDR3 is TGTGCCAGCAGTGTCCCCGGAGGGAGTAATGAGCAGTTCTTC. Combining the CDR3 with reference TRBV2 and TRBJ2-1 gives the whole variable domain EPEVTQTPSHQVTQMGQEVILRCVPISNHLYFYWYRQILGQKVEFLVSFYNNEISEKSEIFDDQFSVERPDGSNFTLKIRSTKLEDSAMYFCASSVPGGSNEQFFGPGTRLTVL.

The sample holds a few counts of this clone. V usage is TRBV6-2 or TRBV6-3 and J usage is TRBJ1-2, with no clear D. V lost 2 bases and J 1 base, leaving 8 bases between the germline ends. Germline values: CDR1 MNHEY, CDR2 SVGEGT. CDR3 size: 14 residues. Written as DNA, the CDR3 is TGTGCCAGCAGTTACGGGCAGAATAACTATGGCTACACCTTC. Its protein is CASSYGQNNYGYTF.

The chain joins TRBV7-2 to TRBJ2-3; the D gene is possibly TRBD2 (5 bases). The CDR3 runs to 15 residues. V lost 1 base and J lost 0, with 8 bases in between. From germline, CDR1 is SGHTA and CDR2 FQGNSA. CDR3 sequence (DNA): TGTGCCAGCAGCTTAGTACTAGTAAGCACAGATACGCAGTATTTT. This codes for CASSLVLVSTDTQYF.

This chain joins TRBV4-2 and TRBJ2-3; TRBD2 matches at 9 bases. Germline-derived CDR1 and CDR2 are LGHNA and YNFKEQ. The CDR3 sequence is 17 residues long. Germline trimming cut 3 bases from V and 1 base from J; bases unmatched to any gene: 8. This CDR3 reads CASSQKAASGGTDTQYF. The CDR3 DNA follows: TGTGCCAGCAGCCAGAAGGCCGCTAGCGGGGGCACAGATACGCAGTATTTT.